This T cell receptor beta chain was identified during a study of cytomegalovirus exposure and HLA in healthy donors. Study-wide results and caveats: A later analysis showed that HLA-associated TCR beta chains had undergone more clonal expansion than equally common others. Follow-up analysis later connected one missense variant in DCLRE1C with trimming of TCR beta V- and J-genes. Among immune exposure information, only CMV serostatus was available.

A word on this clone: The antigen is not known.

CDR3 size: 15 residues. From germline, CDR1 is LNHNV and CDR2 YYDKDF (reference sequence). Trimming pared 3 bases from V and 5 bases from J, leaving 16 bases between. 13 Jbeta primers and 60 Vbeta primers were used for the PCR. The table came from immunoSEQ multiplex PCR; TCRdb's copy has only in-frame clones and leaves some out. The sample carries fewer than 200,000 clones, around 90% recorded once. The V and J genes are TRBV15 and TRBJ1-2, with a possible D match to TRBD1 (6 bases). The specimen was PBMCs. The clonotype originates from a woman between 25 and 40 years old in good health and CMV-seronegative. The CDR3 protein is CATSRPETGEYGYTF. DNA for the CDR3: TGTGCCACCAGCAGGCCCGAGACAGGAGAGTATGGCTACACCTTC.